The entry below gives a single T cell receptor beta chain sequence along with its context. Other DNA sequences within the sample encode an identical CDR3. Positive CCR7 selection of CD45RO-negative cells yielded the naive CD8 cells, and terminally differentiated effector memory CD45RA+ cells were excluded. CDR1 SGDLS and CDR2 YYNGEE come from the germline V gene. This CDR3 region has 15 residues. V gave up 3 bases and J gave up 0 bases, with 10 bases separating them. TCRdb's table, derived via immunoSEQ multiplex PCR, lists solely in-frame clones and lacks some. The sample carries more than 2 million clones, roughly 93% recorded once. This sample stems from a study of shared clonotypes between healthy human individuals.

This chain connects TRBV9 to TRBJ1-3; D is possibly TRBD1 (6 bases). This TCR came from a man younger than 35 in good health. Some clones in this sample may be carry-over from other donors' samples. Material for sequencing was naive CD8+ T cells from PBMCs. CDR3 amino acids: CASSAGRGSGNTIYF. The CDR3 DNA reads as TGTGCCAGCAGCGCCGGCAGGGGCTCTGGAAACACCATATATTTT. The complete variable domain, with remaining parts taken from reference TRBV9 and TRBJ1-3, reads DSGVTQTPKHLITATGQRVTLRCSPRSGDLSVYWYQQSLDQGLQFLIQYYNGEERAKGNILERFSAQQFPDLHSELNLSSLELGDSALYFCASSAGRGSGNTIYFGEGSWLTVV.